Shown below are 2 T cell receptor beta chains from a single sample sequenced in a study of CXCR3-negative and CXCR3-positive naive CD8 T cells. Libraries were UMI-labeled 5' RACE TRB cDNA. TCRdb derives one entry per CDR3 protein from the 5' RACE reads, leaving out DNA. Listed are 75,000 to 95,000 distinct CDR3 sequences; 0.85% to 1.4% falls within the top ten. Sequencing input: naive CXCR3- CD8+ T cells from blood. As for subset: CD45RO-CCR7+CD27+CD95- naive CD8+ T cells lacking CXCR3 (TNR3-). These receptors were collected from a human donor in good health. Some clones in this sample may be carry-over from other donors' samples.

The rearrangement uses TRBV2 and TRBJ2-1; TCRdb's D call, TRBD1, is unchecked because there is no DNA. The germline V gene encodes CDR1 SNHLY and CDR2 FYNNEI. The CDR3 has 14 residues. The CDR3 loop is CASSEGQGVNEQFF.

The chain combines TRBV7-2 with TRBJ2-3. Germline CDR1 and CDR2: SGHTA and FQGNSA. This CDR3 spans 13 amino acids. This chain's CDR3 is CASSHTVGDTQYF.